The 13 T cell receptor beta chains below come from one sample, sequenced in a study of shared clonotypes between healthy human individuals. The table came from immunoSEQ multiplex PCR; TCRdb's copy has only in-frame clones and leaves some out. The sample consists of roughly 2.2 million clones, 85% to 95% of them appearing once. Material: naive CD4+ T cells from PBMCs. Regarding subset: CD45RA+ positively selected. The source is a man aged 18 to 29 in good health. Some clones in this sample may be carry-over from other donors' samples.

The rearrangement links TRBV5-1 to TRBJ2-1; D remains ambiguous. Deletions cut 1 base from V and 8 bases from J, with 13 bases between. The germline gives CDR1 SGHRS, CDR2 YFSETQ. The CDR3 covers 14 residues. The CDR3 loop reads CASSLITPRDEQFF. The CDR3 DNA reads as TGCGCCAGCAGCTTGATTACTCCTAGGGATGAGCAGTTCTTC.

The rearrangement joins TRBV7-6 to TRBJ2-5; 7 bases agree with TRBD1. The CDR3 has 13 residues. V shed 5 bases, J shed 3 bases, and the junction held 3 bases outside the gene matches. Looked up from germline, CDR1 is SGHVS and CDR2 is FNYEAQ. The CDR3 is CASSRGQKETQYF. In DNA form, the CDR3 reads TGTGCCAGCAGCCGGGGACAGAAAGAGACCCAGTACTTC.

The rearrangement links TRBV5-1 to TRBJ2-3, with 7 bases aligning to TRBD1. Looked up from germline, CDR1 is SGHRS and CDR2 is YFSETQ. The CDR3 is 12 amino acids. The V gene end was trimmed by 4 bases and the J gene end by 6 bases; junction bases not matched to a gene: 2. CDR3 bases: TGCGCCAGCAGCGCGGACAGGGATACGCAGTATTTT. Translating gives CASSADRDTQYF. The entire variable domain, with the rest obtained from reference TRBV5-1 and TRBJ2-3, is as follows: KAGVTQTPRYLIKTRGQQVTLSCSPISGHRSVSWYQQTPGQGLQFLFEYFSETQRNKGNFPGRFSGRQFSNSRSEMNVSTLELGDSALYLCASSADRDTQYFGPGTRLTVL.

This chain connects TRBV10-3 to TRBJ2-1; the D gene is possibly TRBD2 (5 bases). Germline CDR1 reads ENHRY; CDR2 reads SYGVKD. The CDR3 covers 16 residues. The V gene lost 3 bases and the J gene lost 5 bases, with 17 bases spanning the gap. CDR3 region: CAISDFSDWAHNEQFF. Here the CDR3 DNA reads TGTGCCATCAGTGACTTTAGCGACTGGGCTCACAATGAGCAGTTCTTC.

The chain links TRBV6-5 to TRBJ1-4; D gene uncertain. This CDR3 is built from 15 residues. Trimming took off 0 bases at V and 8 bases at J, with 13 bases between the two ends. CDR1 and CDR2 (germline): MNHEY, SVGAGI. The CDR3 is CASSYSGPKREKLFF. In nucleotides, the CDR3 is TGTGCCAGCAGTTACTCAGGTCCGAAGAGGGAAAAACTGTTTTTT.

The CDR3: CASNRQEGGANVLTF. CDR3 DNA: TGTGCCAGCAACAGACAGGAGGGTGGGGCCAACGTCCTGACTTTC. The chain combines TRBV6-1 with TRBJ2-6, with D possibly being TRBD1 or TRBD2 (6 bases each). The CDR3 runs to 15 residues. V lost 7 bases, J lost 3 bases, and 13 bases lay in between. The germline V gene encodes CDR1 MNHNS and CDR2 SASEGT.

The J gene is TRBJ2-7, the V gene TRBV25-1; TRBD1 is a possible D gene (7 bases). CDR3 length: 14 amino acids. With 0 bases removed from V and 4 bases from J, the gap between germline ends came to 10 bases. The germline V gene encodes CDR1 MGHDK and CDR2 SYGVNS. CDR3: CASSEYAGGYEQYF. Written as DNA, the CDR3 is TGTGCCAGCAGTGAATATGCAGGGGGGTACGAGCAGTACTTC.

V usage is TRBV29-1 and J usage is TRBJ1-5; TRBD1 is a possible D gene (5 bases). V was trimmed by 2 bases and J by 5 bases, leaving 7 bases between them. Germline V lookup: CDR1 SQVTM, CDR2 ANQGSEA. The CDR3 spans 12 residues. The CDR3 coding sequence is TGCAGCGTTGAACAGGGCTATCAGCCCCAGCATTTT. Its translation is CSVEQGYQPQHF.

The rearrangement joins TRBV19 to TRBJ1-2; D remains ambiguous. Germline CDR1 and CDR2: LNHDA and SQIVND (reference sequence). Trimming removed 3 bases at V and 7 bases at J, with 18 bases between. The CDR3 runs to 15 residues. Here the CDR3 reads CASSIQRWSVGGYTF. The DNA for the CDR3 is TGTGCCAGTAGTATTCAACGTTGGAGTGTCGGTGGCTACACCTTC. Together with reference TRBV19 and TRBJ1-2, the CDR3 gives the full variable domain: DGGITQSPKYLFRKEGQNVTLSCEQNLNHDAMYWYRQDPGQGLRLIYYSQIVNDFQKGDIAEGYSVSREKKESFPLTVTSAQKNPTAFYLCASSIQRWSVGGYTFGSGTRLTVV.

The chain joins TRBV18 to TRBJ2-7, with D possibly being TRBD1 (5 bases). The CDR3 has 13 amino acids. V was shortened by 6 bases and J by 3 bases, with 12 bases between the two germline ends. Germline CDR1 KGHSH, CDR2 LQKENI. The CDR3 coding sequence is TGTGCCAGCTCTCCGGACACCTTCTACGAGCAGTACTTC. It codes for CASSPDTFYEQYF.

In regard to this clone: The sample has other DNA sequences that encode this CDR3 too. The gene calls are TRBV13 and TRBJ2-5, with D possibly being TRBD1 (6 bases). Trimming stripped 5 bases from V and 1 base from J, with 14 bases between. CDR3 size: 15 residues. Germline CDR1 reads PRHDT; CDR2 reads FYEKMQ (reference sequence). CDR3 bases: TGTGCCAGCAGCACCGGACAGAGTACCCAAGAGACCCAGTACTTC. This codes for CASSTGQSTQETQYF.

The chain employs TRBV5-4 and TRBJ2-7; 8 bases are a match to TRBD2. Trimming at V came to 4 bases and at J to 5 bases, leaving 11 bases not matched to a gene. Germline CDR1 and CDR2: SGHNT and YYREEE (reference sequence). The CDR3 spans 15 residues. The CDR3, as DNA: TGTGCCAGCAGCACCCCCAGCGGGAGATGGGACGAGCAGTACTTC. Its protein product is CASSTPSGRWDEQYF. The full variable domain, completed using reference TRBV5-4 and TRBJ2-7, is ETGVTQSPTHLIKTRGQQVTLRCSSQSGHNTVSWYQQALGQGPQFIFQYYREEENGRGNFPPRFSGLQFPNYSSELNVNALELDDSALYLCASSTPSGRWDEQYFGPGTRLTVT.

The chain joins TRBV28 to TRBJ2-7, with 10 nucleotides matching TRBD1. Germline assignment: CDR1 MDHEN and CDR2 SYDVKM. The CDR3 spans 15 residues. The V gene end was trimmed by 6 bases and the J gene end by 2 bases; junction bases not matched to a gene: 7. The CDR3 loop is CASRPGQGTTYEQYF. CDR3 sequence (DNA): TGTGCCAGCAGGCCGGGACAGGGGACCACCTACGAGCAGTACTTC.